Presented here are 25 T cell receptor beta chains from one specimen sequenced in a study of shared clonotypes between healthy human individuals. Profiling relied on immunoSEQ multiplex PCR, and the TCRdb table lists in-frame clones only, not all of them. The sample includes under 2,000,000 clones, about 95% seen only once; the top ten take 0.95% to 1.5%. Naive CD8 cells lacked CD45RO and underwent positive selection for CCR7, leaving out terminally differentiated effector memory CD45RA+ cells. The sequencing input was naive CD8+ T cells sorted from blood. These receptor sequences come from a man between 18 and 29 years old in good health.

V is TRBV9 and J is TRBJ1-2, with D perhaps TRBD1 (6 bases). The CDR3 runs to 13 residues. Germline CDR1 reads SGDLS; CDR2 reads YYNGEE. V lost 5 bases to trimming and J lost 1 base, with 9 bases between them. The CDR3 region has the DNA TGTGCCAGCAGAGGGGGTATTAACTATGGCTACACCTTC. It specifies CASRGGINYGYTF.

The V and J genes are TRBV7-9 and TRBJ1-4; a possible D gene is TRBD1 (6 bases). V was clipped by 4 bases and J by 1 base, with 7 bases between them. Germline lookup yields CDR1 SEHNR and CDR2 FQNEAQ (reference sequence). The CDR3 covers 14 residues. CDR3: CASSSGQTNEKLFF. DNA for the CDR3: TGTGCCAGCAGCTCGGGACAAACTAATGAAAAACTGTTTTTT.

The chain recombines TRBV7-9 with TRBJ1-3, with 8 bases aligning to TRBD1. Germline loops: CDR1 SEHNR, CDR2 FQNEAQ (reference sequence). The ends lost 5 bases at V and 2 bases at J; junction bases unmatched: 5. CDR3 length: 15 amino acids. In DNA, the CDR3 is TGTGCCAGCAGCCCCAGGACAGGGACTGGAAACACCATATATTTT. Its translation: CASSPRTGTGNTIYF.

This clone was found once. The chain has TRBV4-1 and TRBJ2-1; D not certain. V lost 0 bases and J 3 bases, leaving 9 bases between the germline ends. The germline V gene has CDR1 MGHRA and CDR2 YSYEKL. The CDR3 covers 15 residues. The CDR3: CASSQDELDYNEQFF. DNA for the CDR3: TGCGCCAGCAGCCAAGATGAGCTAGACTACAATGAGCAGTTCTTC.

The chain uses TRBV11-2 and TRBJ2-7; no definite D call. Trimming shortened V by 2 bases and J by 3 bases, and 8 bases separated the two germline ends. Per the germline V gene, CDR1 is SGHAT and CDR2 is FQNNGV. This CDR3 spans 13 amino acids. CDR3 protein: CASSLRPDYEQYF. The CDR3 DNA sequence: TGTGCCAGCAGCTTACGGCCTGACTACGAGCAGTACTTC. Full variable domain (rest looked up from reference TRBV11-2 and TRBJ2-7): EAGVAQSPRYKIIEKRQSVAFWCNPISGHATLYWYQQILGQGPKLLIQFQNNGVVDDSQLPKDRFSAERLKGVDSTLKIQPAKLEDSAVYLCASSLRPDYEQYFGPGTRLTVT.

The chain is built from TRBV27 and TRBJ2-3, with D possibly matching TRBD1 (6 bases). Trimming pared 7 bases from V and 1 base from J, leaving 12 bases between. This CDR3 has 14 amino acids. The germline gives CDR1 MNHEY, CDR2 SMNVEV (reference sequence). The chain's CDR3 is CASTADRGTDTQYF. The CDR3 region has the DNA TGTGCCAGCACCGCGGACAGAGGCACAGATACGCAGTATTTT.

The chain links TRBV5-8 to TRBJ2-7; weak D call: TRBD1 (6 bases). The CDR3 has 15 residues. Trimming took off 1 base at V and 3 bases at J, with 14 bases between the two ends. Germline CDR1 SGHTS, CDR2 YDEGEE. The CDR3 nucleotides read TGTGCCAGCAGCTTGAGCTTGGCAGGGGACTACGAGCAGTACTTC. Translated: CASSLSLAGDYEQYF.

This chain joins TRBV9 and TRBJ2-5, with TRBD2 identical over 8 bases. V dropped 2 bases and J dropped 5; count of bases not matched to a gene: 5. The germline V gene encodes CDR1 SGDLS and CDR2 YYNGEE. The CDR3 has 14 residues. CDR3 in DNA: TGTGCCAGCAGCGTGAGCGGGGGCGTGGAGACCCAGTACTTC. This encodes CASSVSGGVETQYF.

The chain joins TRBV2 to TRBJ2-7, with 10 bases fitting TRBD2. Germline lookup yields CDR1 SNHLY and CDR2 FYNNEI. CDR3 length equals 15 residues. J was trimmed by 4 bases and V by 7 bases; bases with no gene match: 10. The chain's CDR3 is CASTQGSGRGYEQYF. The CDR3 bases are TGTGCCAGCACCCAAGGAAGCGGGAGGGGGTACGAGCAGTACTTC.

In DNA form, the CDR3 reads TGTGCCAGCAGCTTACTGGGCGGGGGGGCCTATGAGCAGTTCTTC. Its protein is CASSLLGGGAYEQFF. The V and J genes are TRBV13 and TRBJ2-1; 9 bases match TRBD2. Germline loops: CDR1 PRHDT, CDR2 FYEKMQ (reference sequence). The CDR3 runs 15 residues. V dropped 2 bases and J dropped 8; count of bases not matched to a gene: 7.

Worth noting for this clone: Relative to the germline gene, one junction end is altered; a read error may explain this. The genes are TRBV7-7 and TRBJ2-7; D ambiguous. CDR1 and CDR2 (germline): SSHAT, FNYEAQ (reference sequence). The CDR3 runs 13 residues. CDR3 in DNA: TGTGCTAGCAGCGTAGGTTGGTCCTACGAGCAGTACTTC. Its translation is CASSVGWSYEQYF.

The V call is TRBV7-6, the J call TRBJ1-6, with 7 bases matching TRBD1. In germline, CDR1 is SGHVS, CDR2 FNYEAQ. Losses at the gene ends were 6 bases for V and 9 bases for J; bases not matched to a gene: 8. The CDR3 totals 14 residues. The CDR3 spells CASSITGVGSPLHF. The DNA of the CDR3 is TGTGCCAGCAGTATTACAGGGGTGGGTTCACCCCTCCACTTT.

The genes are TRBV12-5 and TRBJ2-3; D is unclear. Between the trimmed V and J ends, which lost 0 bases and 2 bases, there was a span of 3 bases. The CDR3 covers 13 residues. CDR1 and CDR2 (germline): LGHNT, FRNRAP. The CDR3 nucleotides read TGTGCTAGTGGTTTGGTAATCACAGATACGCAGTATTTT. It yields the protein CASGLVITDTQYF. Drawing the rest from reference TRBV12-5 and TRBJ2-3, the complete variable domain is DARVTQTPRHKVTEMGQEVTMRCQPILGHNTVFWYRQTMMQGLELLAYFRNRAPLDDSGMPKDRFSAEMPDATLATLKIQPSEPRDSAVYFCASGLVITDTQYFGPGTRLTVL.

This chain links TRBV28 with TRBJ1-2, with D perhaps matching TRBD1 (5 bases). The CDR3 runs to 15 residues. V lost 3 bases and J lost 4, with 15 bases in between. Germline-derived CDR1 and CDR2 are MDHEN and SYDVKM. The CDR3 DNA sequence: TGTGCCAGCAGTTTTAGGGGCCGAGGGTTCTATGGCTACACCTTC. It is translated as CASSFRGRGFYGYTF.

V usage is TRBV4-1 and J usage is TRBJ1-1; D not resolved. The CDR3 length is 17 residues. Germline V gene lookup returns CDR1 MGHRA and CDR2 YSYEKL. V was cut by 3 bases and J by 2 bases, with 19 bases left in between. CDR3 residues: CASSHLSRGGGNTEAFF. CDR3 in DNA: TGCGCCAGCAGCCACTTGAGCCGGGGAGGAGGAAACACTGAAGCTTTCTTT.

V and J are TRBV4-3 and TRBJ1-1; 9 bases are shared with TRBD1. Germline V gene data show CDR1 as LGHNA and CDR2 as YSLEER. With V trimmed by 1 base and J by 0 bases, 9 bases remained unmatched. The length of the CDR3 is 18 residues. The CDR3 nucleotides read TGCGCCAGCAGCCAAGCAGGGACAGGGAACGATATGAACACTGAAGCTTTCTTT. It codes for CASSQAGTGNDMNTEAFF.

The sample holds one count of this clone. CDR3 sequence: CASSAGTLRGQFF. CDR3 nucleotides: TGCGCCAGCAGTGCCGGGACTCTACGGGGGCAGTTCTTC. This chain uses TRBV10-1 with TRBJ2-1; a possible D gene is TRBD2 (6 bases). The germline gives CDR1 WNHNN, CDR2 SYGVQD (reference sequence). This CDR3 contains 13 residues. V was cut by 4 bases and J by 12 bases, with 16 bases left in between.

The CDR3 bases are TGTGCCAGCAGCTTTGGGGCAGGGAGGCAGTACTTC. It specifies CASSFGAGRQYF. The chain carries TRBV5-6 and TRBJ2-7; either TRBD1 or TRBD2 may supply D (5 bases each). The germline gives CDR1 SGHDT, CDR2 YYEEEE. The CDR3 loop spans 12 amino acids. The V end was cut by 2 bases, the J end by 9 bases, with 12 bases between. The full variable domain, completed using reference TRBV5-6 and TRBJ2-7, is DAGVTQSPTHLIKTRGQQVTLRCSPKSGHDTVSWYQQALGQGPQFIFQYYEEEERQRGNFPDRFSGHQFPNYSSELNVNALLLGDSALYLCASSFGAGRQYFGPGTRLTVT.

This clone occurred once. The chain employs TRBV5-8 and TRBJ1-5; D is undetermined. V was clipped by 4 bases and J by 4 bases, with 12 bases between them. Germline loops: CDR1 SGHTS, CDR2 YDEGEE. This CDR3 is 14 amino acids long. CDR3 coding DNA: TGTGCCAGCAGCCACCAGACGGTGAATCAGCCCCAGCATTTT. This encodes CASSHQTVNQPQHF.

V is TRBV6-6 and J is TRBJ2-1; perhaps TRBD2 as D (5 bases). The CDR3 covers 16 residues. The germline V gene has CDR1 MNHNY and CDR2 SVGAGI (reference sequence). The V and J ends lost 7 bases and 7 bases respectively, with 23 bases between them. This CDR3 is CASTAMGEGRKNEQFF. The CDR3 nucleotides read TGTGCCAGCACCGCGATGGGAGAGGGAAGGAAAAATGAGCAGTTCTTC.

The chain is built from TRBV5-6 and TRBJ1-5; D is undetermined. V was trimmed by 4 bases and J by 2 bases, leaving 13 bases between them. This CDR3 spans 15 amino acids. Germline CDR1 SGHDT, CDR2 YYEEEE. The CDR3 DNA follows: TGTGCCAGCAGCCCTCAAGGCTTCGGCAATCAGCCCCAGCATTTT. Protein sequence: CASSPQGFGNQPQHF.

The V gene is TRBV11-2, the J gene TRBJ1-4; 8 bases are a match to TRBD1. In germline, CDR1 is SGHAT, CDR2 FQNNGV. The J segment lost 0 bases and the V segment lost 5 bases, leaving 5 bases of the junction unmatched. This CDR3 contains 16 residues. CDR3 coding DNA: TGTGCCAGCAGCCGTACACAGGGGGCAACTAATGAAAAACTGTTTTTT. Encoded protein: CASSRTQGATNEKLFF.

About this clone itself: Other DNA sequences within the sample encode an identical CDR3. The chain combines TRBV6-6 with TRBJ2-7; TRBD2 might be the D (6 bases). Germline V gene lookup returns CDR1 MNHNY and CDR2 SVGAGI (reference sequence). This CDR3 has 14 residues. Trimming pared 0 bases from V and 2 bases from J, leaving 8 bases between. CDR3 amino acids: CASSYSAGPYEQYF. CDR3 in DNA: TGTGCCAGCAGTTACTCCGCGGGGCCCTACGAGCAGTACTTC.

The CDR3 sequence: CASSQDWGTSSAGELFF. CDR3 bases: TGCGCCAGCAGCCAAGATTGGGGGACTAGTAGTGCCGGGGAGCTGTTTTTT. The chain employs TRBV4-3 and TRBJ2-2, with 8 nucleotides matching TRBD2. Trimming took 0 bases from V and 6 from J; bases not matched to a gene: 9. The V gene's germline CDR1 is LGHNA and CDR2 YSLEER. The CDR3 runs 17 residues.

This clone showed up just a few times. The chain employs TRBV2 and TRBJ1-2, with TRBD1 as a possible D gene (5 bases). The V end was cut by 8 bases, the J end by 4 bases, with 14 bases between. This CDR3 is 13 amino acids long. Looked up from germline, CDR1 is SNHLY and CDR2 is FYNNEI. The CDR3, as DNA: TGTGCCAGCGATTTAACAGGAGGCTATGGCTACACCTTC. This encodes CASDLTGGYGYTF.